These 21 T cell receptor beta chains came from one sample sequenced in a study of T cells in Graves' hyperthyroidism and ophthalmopathy. The investigators amplified TCR beta CDR3 regions from RNA transcripts. The HTBI primer set served for first-round RT-PCR of the TCR CDR3. TCRdb processed the multiplex PCR reads anew with MiXCR; each CDR3 protein has one entry. This table has over 400,000 distinct CDR3 sequences, approximately 23% appearing once. Sequencing was done on a sample of blood. The receptors were gathered from a woman aged 70-85 years with Graves' ophthalmopathy.

The rearrangement uses TRBV5-1 and TRBJ1-3; D gene unclear. Germline V gene sequence: CDR1 SGHRS, CDR2 YFSETQ. There are 16 residues in the CDR3. V was clipped by 4 bases and J by 0 bases, with 14 bases between them. CDR3 loop: CASSEQQRNSGNTIYF. The CDR3 region has the DNA TGCGCCAGCAGCGAGCAACAGAGGAACTCTGGAAACACCATATATTTT.

The chain couples TRBV19 to TRBJ1-1; unclear D gene. Deletions cut 6 bases from V and 7 bases from J, with 12 bases between. Germline V gene data show CDR1 as LNHDA and CDR2 as SQIVND (reference sequence). This CDR3 has 12 amino acids. DNA of the CDR3: TGTGCCAGTAGATGGGGTGAAGGTGAAGCTTTCTTT. Translating it yields CASRWGEGEAFF. The variable domain in full, with the rest retrieved from reference TRBV19 and TRBJ1-1, is DGGITQSPKYLFRKEGQNVTLSCEQNLNHDAMYWYRQDPGQGLRLIYYSQIVNDFQKGDIAEGYSVSREKKESFPLTVTSAQKNPTAFYLCASRWGEGEAFFGQGTRLTVV.

About this clonotype itself: The junction shows a germline mismatch at one end, possibly a read error. The CDR3 DNA reads as TGTGCCGGCAGATCTCTAGCGGACCCCTACAATGAGCAGTTCTTC. Its translation is CAGRSLADPYNEQFF. The chain is built from TRBV12-3 or TRBV12-4 and TRBJ2-1; 7 positions agree with TRBD2. This CDR3 spans 15 amino acids.

This clonotype was seen many times. The chain carries TRBV6-5 and TRBJ2-7; D is possibly TRBD2 (6 bases). Between the trimmed V and J ends, which lost 2 bases and 5 bases, there was a span of 16 bases. This CDR3 comprises 15 residues. CDR1 is MNHEY, CDR2 SVGAGI, per germline. CDR3 nucleotide sequence: TGTGCCAGCAGTTACGGGGTCGCGGGAAGAAACGAGCAGTACTTC. This sequence encodes CASSYGVAGRNEQYF.

V usage is TRBV7-2 and J usage is TRBJ1-2; D may be TRBD1 (6 bases). The CDR3 has 15 residues. Trimming removed 5 bases from V and 2 bases from J, with 15 bases in between. Germline V gene sequence: CDR1 SGHTA, CDR2 FQGNSA. CDR3 nucleotide sequence: TGTGCCAGCAGCATCCGAACGGGGGCGAACTATGGCTACACCTTC. Amino acids: CASSIRTGANYGYTF. Looking up the rest from reference TRBV7-2 and TRBJ1-2 gives the full variable domain: GAGVSQSPSNKVTEKGKDVELRCDPISGHTALYWYRQSLGQGLEFLIYFQGNSAPDKSGLPSDRFSAERTGGSVSTLTIQRTQQEDSAVYLCASSIRTGANYGYTFGSGTRLTVV.

This clonotype occurred a few times. CDR3 protein: CASSPRGGGVYGYTF. The DNA of the CDR3 is TGTGCCAGCAGCCCTCGGGGAGGGGGAGTTTATGGCTACACCTTC. This chain uses TRBV3-1 with TRBJ1-2; tentative D call: TRBD1 (6 bases). Trimming cost V 4 bases and J 5 bases, with 17 bases left between them. Germline lookup yields CDR1 LGHDT and CDR2 YNNKEL (reference sequence). The CDR3 contains 15 residues.

Points on this clonotype: The germline gene is not matched at one end of the junction; a read error may be the cause. The genes are TRBV20-1 and TRBJ2-1; 14 nucleotides agree with TRBD2. The CDR3 spans 19 residues. The germline V gene has CDR1 DFQATT and CDR2 SNEGSKA (reference sequence). CDR3 sequence reads: CSAEKGLAGAVGSYNEQFF. In DNA form, the CDR3 reads TGCAGTGCAGAAAAGGGACTAGCGGGAGCTGTGGGTTCCTACAATGAACAGTTCTTC.

This clonotype was detected only a few times. V gene TRBV12-5 combines with J gene TRBJ1-2, with D possibly TRBD1 on 5 matching bases. With 1 base removed from V and 8 bases from J, the gap between germline ends came to 14 bases. CDR3 length: 14 amino acids. Germline loops: CDR1 LGHNT, CDR2 FRNRAP. The CDR3 here is CASGLGFRAMGYTF. The CDR3 DNA is TGTGCTAGTGGTTTGGGCTTCAGGGCGATGGGCTACACCTTC. The full variable domain, its missing parts supplied by reference TRBV12-5 and TRBJ1-2, is DARVTQTPRHKVTEMGQEVTMRCQPILGHNTVFWYRQTMMQGLELLAYFRNRAPLDDSGMPKDRFSAEMPDATLATLKIQPSEPRDSAVYFCASGLGFRAMGYTFGSGTRLTVV.

This clonotype has a handful of counts. The chain couples TRBV7-8 to TRBJ2-5; D gene uncertain. CDR3 length: 15 amino acids. V was trimmed by 1 base and J by 5 bases, leaving 14 bases between them. CDR1 is SGHVS and CDR2 is FQNEAQ in the germline V gene. The CDR3 DNA is TGTGCCAGCAGCTTAGGCCCACTGAACGTTGAGACCCAGTACTTC. Translation: CASSLGPLNVETQYF.

V gene TRBV6-1 combines with J gene TRBJ2-7; 7 bases are a match to TRBD1. J gave up 2 bases and V 7 bases, and 2 bases lay outside the gene matches. CDR1 and CDR2 (germline): MNHNS, SASEGT. The CDR3 consists of 12 residues. CDR3 coding DNA: TGTGCCAGCATCGGACAGGCCTACGAGCAGTACTTC. This codes for CASIGQAYEQYF.

This clonotype was observed a handful of times. The chain joins TRBV3-1 to TRBJ1-1; D perhaps matches TRBD1 (5 bases). The CDR3 extends over 17 amino acids. Per the germline V gene, CDR1 is LGHDT and CDR2 is YNNKEL (reference sequence). The ends were cut back, 0 bases at V and 5 bases at J, with 19 bases in the middle. CDR3 DNA sequence: TGTGCCAGCAGCCAAGATCGTATGGCAGGGATCGGTACTGAAGCTTTCTTT. Protein product: CASSQDRMAGIGTEAFF.

This clonotype has just a few counts. V gene TRBV10-1 combines with J gene TRBJ1-1; 7 nucleotides line up with TRBD1. V lost 4 bases, J lost 4 bases, and 6 bases stayed unmatched. The germline CDR1 and CDR2 sequences are WNHNN and SYGVQD (reference sequence). CDR3 length equals 14 residues. CDR3 sequence reads: CASSVTTGSTEAFF. In nucleotides, the CDR3 is TGCGCCAGCAGTGTAACGACAGGGAGCACTGAAGCTTTCTTT.

This chain links TRBV4-1 with TRBJ2-3; the match to TRBD1 covers 8 bases. Germline-derived CDR1 and CDR2 are MGHRA and YSYEKL. V was clipped by 3 bases and J by 5 bases; unmatched bases: 7. The CDR3 spans 15 residues. The CDR3 DNA sequence: TGCGCCAGCAGCCAGAGGACAGGGTTTGGAGATACGCAGTATTTT. This translates into CASSQRTGFGDTQYF.

In this sample, this clonotype turned up a few times. The CDR3 region is CSVEGALTDTQYF. CDR3 DNA sequence: TGCAGCGTTGAGGGAGCACTCACAGATACGCAGTATTTT. The chain employs TRBV29-1 and TRBJ2-3; possibly TRBD2 for D (5 bases). This CDR3 region has 13 residues. Germline V gene data show CDR1 as SQVTM and CDR2 as ANQGSEA. V was pared by 3 bases and J by 2 bases, with 9 bases between.

This chain connects TRBV3-1 to TRBJ1-4; D is possibly TRBD1 (6 bases). Per germline, CDR1 LGHDT and CDR2 YNNKEL (reference sequence). The CDR3 is 15 residues long. V shed 2 bases and J shed 3 bases, with 10 bases lying between them. This chain's CDR3 is CASSQQRGSNEKLFF. In nucleotides, the CDR3 is TGTGCCAGCAGCCAACAGAGGGGGTCTAATGAAAAACTGTTTTTT.

This rearrangement joins TRBV6-2 or TRBV6-3 to TRBJ2-3, with 10 bases aligning to TRBD1. V lost 2 bases, J lost 10 bases, and 6 bases stayed unmatched. Germline V lookup: CDR1 MNHEY, CDR2 SVGEGT. CDR3 size: 14 residues. This chain's CDR3 is CASSYTDRGKAQYF. The CDR3 nucleotides read TGTGCCAGCAGTTACACGGACAGGGGGAAGGCGCAGTATTTT.

Turning to this clonotype: This clone may be a read error of a much larger clone one base away. For the CDR3, the DNA is TGTGCCAGCAGCCAATATGTGGGAGGACGGGATACGCAGTATTTT. This sequence encodes CASSQYVGGRDTQYF. The chain joins TRBV3-1 to TRBJ2-3, with D perhaps TRBD2 (6 bases). The V gene lost 2 bases and the J gene lost 6 bases, with 15 bases spanning the gap. The germline V gene has CDR1 LGHDT and CDR2 YNNKEL (reference sequence). The CDR3 extends over 15 amino acids.

About this clonotype itself: This clone may be a read error of a much larger clone one base away. J is TRBJ2-3 and V is TRBV5-6, with 8 bases fitting TRBD1. The CDR3 has 13 amino acids. From germline, CDR1 is SGHDT and CDR2 YYEEEE. Trimming at V came to 3 bases and at J to 3 bases, leaving 0 bases not matched to a gene. The CDR3 region is CASSWTGTDTQYF. For the CDR3, the DNA is TGTGCCAGCAGCTGGACAGGGACAGATACGCAGTATTTT.

CDR3 sequence reads: CASSWGTSGTLRNNEQFF. In nucleotides, the CDR3 is TGCGCCAGCAGCTGGGGGACTAGCGGAACCCTCAGGAACAATGAGCAGTTCTTC. V usage is TRBV5-1 and J usage is TRBJ2-1, with 11 nucleotides matching TRBD2. The CDR3 spans 18 residues. The germline V gene has CDR1 SGHRS and CDR2 YFSETQ. V dropped 3 bases and J dropped 5; count of bases not matched to a gene: 13.

This chain links TRBV2 with TRBJ2-2; 11 positions agree with TRBD1. The CDR3 runs to 17 residues. The ends lost 7 bases at V and 4 bases at J; junction bases unmatched: 11. Germline V gene sequence: CDR1 SNHLY, CDR2 FYNNEI. The chain's CDR3 is CASNERGQGVGTGELFF. The CDR3 bases are TGTGCCAGCAACGAAAGGGGACAGGGGGTCGGCACCGGGGAGCTGTTTTTT.

The chain links TRBV5-1 to TRBJ2-7, with 9 bases matching TRBD2. Per germline, CDR1 SGHRS and CDR2 YFSETQ. The CDR3 totals 15 residues. The junction had 9 bases not matched to a gene; V was cut back by 4 bases and J by 4 bases. The CDR3 loop is CASSPGAGGVYEQYF. The CDR3 DNA is TGCGCCAGCAGCCCTGGAGCGGGAGGTGTTTACGAGCAGTACTTC.